Listed below are T cell receptor beta chains from one sample, sequenced in a study of blood T cell repertoires in COVID-19. The data were produced by immunoSEQ multiplex PCR, yet TCRdb's version contains in-frame clones alone and is incomplete. In the table there are over 150,000 clones, about 83% of which are singletons. Sequenced sample: peripheral blood. These receptors were collected from a woman aged 65 to 85 with COVID-19, enrolled during active disease. Each CDR3 is given without its conserved first and last residue. Rows give clone size only sometimes, using once, few, many, or a class for an expanded clone.

cdr3_aa v_call clone_size
ASGAGRFGYGYT TRBV5-1 NA
ASSQVGQGWDEQY TRBV3-1/TRBV3-2 NA
ASKTGIANEKLF TRBV28 few
ANPTSGATYEQY TRBV4-1 NA
ASSFGELTGANVLT TRBV6-2/TRBV6-3 NA
ASSPPGDKQY TRBV28 NA
SASILRVVEETQY TRBV20-1 NA
ASSSLLDYTQY TRBV5-4 NA
TYFSGSETQY TRBV29-1 NA
ASSGQGRALETQY TRBV5-6 NA
ASSPQDRVGANVLT TRBV18 NA
ASSQGISGDSPLH TRBV4-3 NA
ASSGAQRRRGNTIY TRBV11-1 few
ASSFIGQGYNEQF TRBV5-8 NA
ASTVAGVGGEQF TRBV19 NA
ASSTGLAGNPYNEQF TRBV9 NA